This TCR beta chain emerged from a study of tumor-infiltrating lymphocytes in primary liver carcinoma. This CDR3 region has 14 residues. In germline, CDR1 is PRHDT, CDR2 FYEKMQ (reference sequence). TCR beta cDNA was reverse-transcribed from approximately 0.45 ug of total RNA. The reaction used a constant-region primer and ProtoScript II reverse transcriptase. Generation of the TCR beta libraries relied on three nested multiplex PCR rounds using slightly modified ARM-PCR. Amplification in the first two PCR rounds was performed using TRBV1-TRBV30 forward primers and a C-beta reverse primer for 10 cycles each. Each CDR3 protein gets one entry after TCRdb re-called the multiplex PCR reads with MiXCR. The sample has around 70,000 distinct CDR3 sequences, almost 70% seen once; the top ten hold roughly 26%. Points on this clonotype: One end of the junction fails to match germline, which may point to a read error.

The 20-30 mg bulk tissue piece was not sorted before simultaneous RNA and DNA extraction. This sequence joins TRBV13 and TRBJ2-3, with D possibly being TRBD1 (5 bases). Sequences were obtained from liver tumor tissue from sampling region 4. Subset defined: tumor region T4, right-lateral pole. This TCR was sampled from a man aged 35-49 years with primary liver carcinoma and hepatitis B virus infection. The CDR3 loop is CASSLAQGADTQYF. CDR3 in DNA: TGTGCCAGTAGCTTAGCCCAGGGCGCAGATACGCAGTATTTT.